Listed here are 14 T cell receptor beta chains from one sample, sequenced in a study of blood T cell repertoires in COVID-19. Repertoires were generated with immunoSEQ multiplex PCR, while TCRdb's copy carries only in-frame clones and drops some. The repertoire includes under 300,000 clones, about 91% of them detected once, and roughly 2.4% sits in the top ten. Source material: PBMCs or T cells enriched from blood (not recorded which). Source of these receptors: a woman aged 40 to 50 with acute COVID-19.

This chain connects TRBV6-2 or TRBV6-3 to TRBJ2-3; 7 bases are shared with TRBD1. Germline V gene data show CDR1 as MNHEY and CDR2 as SVGEGT. The CDR3 extends over 14 amino acids. The J segment lost 2 bases and the V segment lost 2 bases, leaving 1 base of the junction unmatched. CDR3 protein: CASSYGTVTDTQYF. The CDR3 nucleotides read TGTGCCAGCAGTTACGGGACAGTCACAGATACGCAGTATTTT.

This sequence joins TRBV19 and TRBJ1-5; tentative D call: TRBD1 (5 bases). V was clipped by 7 bases and J by 4 bases, with 14 bases between them. Germline V gene data show CDR1 as LNHDA and CDR2 as SQIVND (reference sequence). This CDR3 has 14 amino acids. The chain's CDR3 is CASIGQGPNQPQHF. CDR3 coding DNA: TGTGCCAGTATCGGGCAGGGCCCTAATCAGCCCCAGCATTTT.

This clone was detected only once. The CDR3 region is CATSRDKASGMGETQYF. The CDR3 DNA sequence: TGTGCCACCAGCAGAGATAAGGCTAGCGGGATGGGGGAGACCCAGTACTTC. This sequence joins TRBV15 and TRBJ2-5; 9 bases fit TRBD2. Unmatched junction bases numbered 10, after V lost 0 bases and J lost 5 bases. CDR1 and CDR2 (germline): LNHNV, YYDKDF (reference sequence). The CDR3 is 17 residues long.

The chain joins TRBV2 to TRBJ2-1; 10 bases are a match to TRBD2. Germline loops: CDR1 SNHLY, CDR2 FYNNEI. The CDR3 extends over 15 amino acids. Unmatched junction bases numbered 8, after V lost 10 bases and J lost 2 bases. The CDR3 protein is CATLAGAGPYNEQFF. The DNA for the CDR3 is TGTGCCACTCTAGCGGGGGCCGGTCCCTACAATGAGCAGTTCTTC.

Concerning this clone itself: The junction does not match germline at one end; this may be a read error. This rearrangement joins TRBV24-1 to TRBJ2-5; 9 nucleotides align to TRBD1. Germline-derived CDR1 and CDR2 are KGHDR and SFDVKD. This CDR3 has 15 residues. In DNA, the CDR3 is TGTGCCACCGGTGATGGACAGGGGAACCGAGAGACCCAGTACTTC. It encodes CATGDGQGNRETQYF.

The chain links TRBV13 to TRBJ2-1; 13 nucleotides match TRBD2. The CDR3 has 14 residues. Unmatched junction bases numbered 5, after V lost 5 bases and J lost 10 bases. The germline CDR1 and CDR2 sequences are PRHDT and FYEKMQ (reference sequence). The CDR3 spells CASSLGLAGVEQFF. Written as DNA, the CDR3 is TGTGCCAGCAGCCTCGGACTAGCGGGAGTCGAGCAGTTCTTC.

This clone came up once. The chain has TRBV29-1 and TRBJ2-4; 8 positions match TRBD2. The V segment lost 6 bases and the J segment 6 bases; nucleotides outside the gene matches: 13. CDR1 and CDR2 (germline): SQVTM, ANQGSEA. The CDR3 sequence is 15 residues long. The CDR3, as DNA: TGCAGCGTCCGGGGGGGGCCCACGGTTCCAAACATTCAGTACTTC. This encodes CSVRGGPTVPNIQYF.

The chain recombines TRBV2 with TRBJ1-2, with D perhaps matching TRBD1 (6 bases). Germline V CDR1 and CDR2: SNHLY, FYNNEI. Trimming removed 2 bases from V and 4 bases from J, with 8 bases in between. This CDR3 has 13 amino acids. The CDR3 spells CASSETGTYGYTF. In DNA, the CDR3 is TGTGCCAGCAGTGAAACAGGGACCTATGGCTACACCTTC. Together with reference TRBV2 and TRBJ1-2, the CDR3 gives the full variable domain: EPEVTQTPSHQVTQMGQEVILRCVPISNHLYFYWYRQILGQKVEFLVSFYNNEISEKSEIFDDQFSVERPDGSNFTLKIRSTKLEDSAMYFCASSETGTYGYTFGSGTRLTVV.

CDR3 in amino acids: CASSTQLAGVIRHIQYF. CDR3 nucleotides: TGTGCCAGCAGCACCCAACTAGCGGGGGTAATTCGGCACATTCAGTACTTC. The V and J genes are TRBV7-2 and TRBJ2-4; TRBD2 matches at 11 bases. V shed 5 bases, J shed 8 bases, and the junction held 14 bases outside the gene matches. In germline, CDR1 is SGHTA, CDR2 FQGNSA. The CDR3 sequence is 17 residues long.

The genes are TRBV9 and TRBJ2-3, with D unclear. V was clipped by 2 bases and J by 4 bases, with 8 bases between them. The CDR3 contains 13 residues. CDR1 SGDLS and CDR2 YYNGEE come from the germline V gene. The CDR3 here is CASSVQSADTQYF. The DNA for the CDR3 is TGTGCCAGCAGCGTGCAGAGCGCAGATACGCAGTATTTT.

This clone has just a few counts. The V call is TRBV9, the J call TRBJ2-2; D is unclear. The V gene lost 0 bases and the J gene lost 1 base, with 4 bases spanning the gap. The CDR3 totals 14 residues. From germline, CDR1 is SGDLS and CDR2 YYNGEE. CDR3 region: CASSVDLNTGELFF. The CDR3, as DNA: TGTGCCAGCAGCGTAGACTTGAACACCGGGGAGCTGTTTTTT.

The chain carries TRBV9 and TRBJ2-5; 14 nucleotides match TRBD2. CDR3 length: 17 residues. After removal of 0 bases from V and 4 bases from J, the junction contained 5 bases not matched to a gene. Germline CDR1 SGDLS, CDR2 YYNGEE. CDR3 bases: TGTGCCAGCAGCGTAGGACTAGCGGGAGGGGGGAGAGAGACCCAGTACTTC. It specifies CASSVGLAGGGRETQYF.

This chain links TRBV29-1 with TRBJ1-1, with TRBD1 as a possible D gene (5 bases). Looked up from germline, CDR1 is SQVTM and CDR2 is ANQGSEA. Trimming cost V 7 bases and J 8 bases, with 17 bases left between them. The CDR3 loop spans 12 amino acids. The CDR3 DNA reads TGCAGCGCCTTCGGGCAGGGCCCAGAAGCTTTCTTT. Amino acid sequence: CSAFGQGPEAFF. The whole variable domain, filled in from reference TRBV29-1 and TRBJ1-1, reads SAVISQKPSRDICQRGTSLTIQCQVDSQVTMMFWYRQQPGQSLTLIATANQGSEATYESGFVIDKFPISRPNLTFSTLTVSNMSPEDSSIYLCSAFGQGPEAFFGQGTRLTVV.

This clone was seen just once. The chain combines TRBV30 with TRBJ2-7; 16 bases align to TRBD2. The V and J ends lost 3 bases and 3 bases, in that order; junction bases with no gene match: 5. Germline CDR1 is GTSNPN and CDR2 is SVGIG (reference sequence). There are 16 residues in the CDR3. In DNA, the CDR3 is TGTGCCTGGAGCCCGGGACTAGCGGGGGGGATCTACGAGCAGTACTTC. Translated: CAWSPGLAGGIYEQYF.